This is a list of T cell receptor beta chains from one sample in a study of T cell changes during pregnancy in multiple sclerosis. The method was immunoSEQ multiplex PCR; TCRdb's version includes in-frame clones alone and lacks a portion of them. The data contain about 73,000 clones, 85% to 95% of them seen just once; the ten biggest clones take up less than 3.5%. Material: peripheral blood, obtained in the third trimester of pregnancy. Every receptor here comes from a female donor in good health, enrolled as a control in a pregnancy study. CDR3s include the opening cysteine and the closing phenylalanine or tryptophan. The D gene is left open where the match is weak. Clone size is given for some rows only: seen once, a few or many times, or a class if the clone is expanded.

V gene,J gene,D gene,clone size,CDR3 protein,CDR3 DNA
TRBV5-6,TRBJ2-1,TRBD2,-,CASSSSGGAGNEQFF,TGTGCCAGCAGTAGTAGCGGGGGGGCGGGCAATGAGCAGTTCTTC
TRBV6-1,TRBJ2-7,TRBD2,-,CASSAVLAGGPYEQYF,TGTGCCAGCAGTGCTGTACTAGCGGGGGGGCCCTACGAGCAGTACTTC
TRBV5-1,TRBJ2-3,-,-,CASSLSAGPSTDTQYF,TGCGCCAGCAGCTTGAGTGCGGGACCGAGCACAGATACGCAGTATTTT
TRBV7-2,TRBJ2-3,-,-,CASSLVGSSRDTQYF,TGTGCCAGCAGCTTAGTCGGTTCCTCGAGAGATACGCAGTATTTT
TRBV19,TRBJ2-1,TRBD1,-,CASTKTGVGEQFF,TGTGCCAGTACCAAGACAGGGGTGGGTGAGCAGTTCTTC
TRBV11-2,TRBJ1-2,-,-,CASSLGAGANYGYTF,TGTGCCAGCAGCTTAGGGGCAGGTGCTAACTATGGCTACACCTTC
TRBV6-4,TRBJ2-1,TRBD1,-,CASRGDRGESYEQFF,TGTGCCAGCAGGGGGGACAGGGGGGAGAGTTATGAGCAGTTCTTC
TRBV7-9,TRBJ1-4,-,once,CASSLMLGRVNEKLFF,TGTGCCAGCAGCTTAATGTTGGGCAGGGTTAATGAAAAACTGTTTTTT
TRBV6-1,TRBJ1-2,TRBD1,-,CASSRTGGYTF,TGTGCCAGCAGCCGGACAGGCGGCTACACCTTC
TRBV7-3,TRBJ2-4,-,-,CASSTGPGENIQYF,TGTGCCAGCAGCACCGGCCCGGGGGAAAACATTCAGTACTTC
TRBV6-9,TRBJ2-1,TRBD2,-,CATPLAGVSSYNEQFF,TGTGCCACACCCCTAGCGGGGGTCTCCTCCTACAATGAGCAGTTCTTC
TRBV5-5,TRBJ2-3,TRBD2,-,CASSFGLAGGTDTQYF,TGTGCCAGCAGCTTTGGACTAGCGGGGGGCACAGATACGCAGTATTTT
TRBV5-1,TRBJ2-1,TRBD2,-,CASSLYLAGGNEQFF,TGCGCCAGCAGCTTGTATCTAGCGGGCGGGAATGAGCAGTTCTTC
TRBV7-9,TRBJ2-5,-,-,CASSRDSAGETQYF,TGTGCCAGCAGCCGGGACTCTGCGGGGGAGACCCAGTACTTC
TRBV19,TRBJ1-5,-,-,CASSIGTVLNQPQHF,TGTGCCAGTAGTATAGGGACAGTCCTAAATCAGCCCCAGCATTTT
TRBV9,TRBJ1-3,TRBD1,-,CASSVSTQGALGNTIYF,TGTGCCAGCAGCGTATCTACACAGGGGGCGCTTGGAAACACCATATATTTT
TRBV6-5,TRBJ2-1,TRBD1,-,CASSYSDRYNEQFF,TGTGCCAGCAGTTACTCGGACAGGTACAATGAACAGTTCTTC
TRBV5-1,TRBJ2-5,TRBD2,-,CASSFGSSGAKETQYF,TGCGCCAGCAGCTTTGGGTCTAGCGGGGCGAAAGAGACCCAGTACTTC
TRBV27,TRBJ2-4,TRBD2,-,CASSPLAGGLAKNIQYF,TGTGCCAGCAGTCCGCTAGCGGGAGGGTTAGCCAAAAACATTCAGTACTTC
TRBV28,TRBJ2-4,-,-,CASSSTDSIAKNIQYF,TGTGCCAGCAGTTCCACCGACTCAATAGCCAAAAACATTCAGTACTTC
TRBV11-1,TRBJ2-1,TRBD2,-,CASSFTSGYNEQFF,TGTGCCAGCAGCTTTACTAGCGGGTACAATGAGCAGTTCTTC
TRBV27,TRBJ1-6,TRBD1,-,CASGPGQLNSPLHF,TGTGCCAGCGGACCGGGACAGCTTAATTCACCCCTCCACTTT
TRBV10-3,TRBJ2-1,TRBD2,-,CAISYGLARQFF,TGTGCCATCAGTTATGGACTAGCGCGGCAGTTCTTC
TRBV11-2,TRBJ1-1,-,-,CASSFSGIPEAFF,TGTGCCAGCAGCTTCTCGGGGATCCCTGAAGCTTTCTTT
TRBV25-1,TRBJ1-2,-,-,CASSAQGLTGYTF,TGTGCCAGCAGTGCACAGGGCCTAACTGGCTACACCTTC
TRBV19,TRBJ1-1,-,-,CASSTQGWGTEAFF,TGTGCCAGTAGTACACAGGGCTGGGGGACTGAAGCTTTCTTT
TRBV6-1,TRBJ2-7,TRBD1,-,CASSEGTGGSYEQYF,TGTGCCAGCAGTGAAGGAACAGGGGGATCCTACGAGCAGTACTTC
TRBV5-1,TRBJ1-1,TRBD1,-,CASSSRQGVRAAFF,TGCGCCAGCAGCTCCCGACAGGGGGTAAGAGCGGCTTTCTTT
TRBV5-4,TRBJ1-2,TRBD1,-,CASRIDRALIDNYGYTF,TGTGCCAGCAGAATCGACAGGGCCCTAATTGATAACTATGGCTACACCTTC
TRBV7-9,TRBJ1-6,-,-,CASSLETGPSPLHF,TGTGCCAGCAGCTTAGAGACGGGTCCATCACCCCTCCACTTT
TRBV19,TRBJ2-3,TRBD1,-,CASRAGTGPTDTQYF,TGTGCCAGTAGGGCGGGGACAGGCCCCACAGATACGCAGTATTTT
TRBV5-1,TRBJ2-5,TRBD1,-,CASSVSGGFGETQYF,TGCGCCAGCAGCGTCTCAGGGGGCTTTGGGGAGACCCAGTACTTC
TRBV27,TRBJ2-1,-,-,CASSDLSGLRDEQFF,TGTGCCAGCAGTGATCTAAGCGGTCTCCGGGATGAGCAGTTCTTC
TRBV27,TRBJ1-6,-,-,CASSSPLSTEPWGSPLHF,TGTGCCAGCAGTTCCCCCCTATCGACAGAACCATGGGGTTCACCCCTCCACTTT
TRBV15,TRBJ2-7,TRBD1,-,CATSRDRGTGYEQYF,TGTGCCACCAGCAGAGATAGGGGGACAGGGTACGAGCAGTACTTC
TRBV27,TRBJ2-7,TRBD2,once,CASSFFSGNYEQYF,TGTGCCAGCAGTTTTTTTAGCGGGAACTACGAGCAGTACTTC
TRBV19,TRBJ1-6,-,-,CASSRDNHSPLHF,TGTGCCAGTAGTAGGGACAATCATTCACCCCTCCACTTT
TRBV5-1,TRBJ2-1,-,-,CASSFLTGSYNEQFF,TGCGCCAGCAGTTTTTTGACAGGCTCCTACAATGAGCAGTTCTTC
TRBV11-2,TRBJ1-2,TRBD1,once,CASSLGQVYYGYTF,TGTGCCAGCAGCTTGGGACAGGTCTACTATGGCTACACCTTC
TRBV29-1,TRBJ2-7,-,-,CSVEEDRSSYEQYF,TGCAGCGTTGAAGAGGACAGAAGCTCCTACGAGCAGTACTTC
TRBV7-8,TRBJ1-5,-,-,CASSLGTGSNQPQHF,TGTGCCAGCAGCTTAGGAACGGGTAGCAATCAGCCCCAGCATTTT
TRBV11-2,TRBJ1-1,-,-,CASSSAGWGMNTEAFF,TGTGCCAGCAGCTCCGCGGGGTGGGGTATGAACACTGAAGCTTTCTTT
TRBV7-6,TRBJ2-7,TRBD2,-,CASSLAPLAGGSYEQYF,TGTGCCAGCAGCTTAGCCCCATTAGCGGGGGGATCCTACGAGCAGTACTTC
TRBV18,TRBJ1-1,-,-,CASSPIEGARAFF,TGTGCCAGCTCACCTATTGAAGGGGCGCGGGCTTTCTTT
TRBV5-1,TRBJ2-7,TRBD1,-,CASSLGTASYEQYF,TGCGCCAGCAGCCTAGGGACAGCCTCCTACGAGCAGTACTTC
TRBV28,TRBJ2-3,-,-,CASSPRGSTDTQYF,TGTGCCAGCAGTCCTAGGGGAAGCACAGATACGCAGTATTTT
TRBV9,TRBJ2-3,TRBD1,once,CASSTRRGTARETDTQYF,TGTGCCAGCAGCACCCGCAGGGGGACGGCTAGAGAGACAGATACGCAGTATTTT
TRBV2,TRBJ2-3,TRBD1,-,CARKPGQAGDTQYF,TGTGCCAGAAAACCGGGACAGGCCGGGGATACGCAGTATTTT
TRBV5-1,TRBJ1-3,-,-,CASSHRDGNTIYF,TGCGCCAGCAGCCACAGGGATGGAAACACCATATATTTT
TRBV29-1,TRBJ2-2,TRBD2,once,CSVEGGGEGVGELFF,TGCAGCGTTGAAGGAGGTGGGGAGGGTGTAGGGGAGCTGTTTTTT
TRBV19,TRBJ2-1,-,-,CASSLPRVENEQFF,TGTGCCAGTAGTTTGCCCAGGGTCGAGAATGAGCAGTTCTTC
TRBV10-3,TRBJ2-5,-,-,CAIRSAGPQETQYF,TGTGCCATCAGGTCTGCGGGGCCCCAAGAGACCCAGTACTTC
TRBV2,TRBJ2-7,-,-,CASRDRSYEQYF,TGTGCCAGCAGGGACAGATCCTACGAGCAGTACTTC